The 9 T cell receptor beta chains below all came from one sample that was sequenced in a study of blood T cell repertoires in COVID-19. This table comes from immunoSEQ multiplex PCR, and its TCRdb copy is limited to in-frame clones, with some not included. The data contain 310,000 or so clones, roughly 90% of them seen just once; the ten biggest clones take up approximately 10%. Sequenced sample: peripheral blood. All receptors derive from a man aged 25-45 years with COVID-19, enrolled during active disease.

This sequence joins TRBV5-1 and TRBJ2-2, with D possibly being TRBD1 (6 bases). V shed 6 bases and J shed 0 bases, with 12 bases lying between them. In germline, CDR1 is SGHRS, CDR2 YFSETQ. The CDR3 runs 15 residues. The CDR3 DNA sequence: TGCGCCAGCAATCGACAGGTTTCGAACACCGGGGAGCTGTTTTTT. Translation: CASNRQVSNTGELFF.

The gene calls are TRBV28 and TRBJ2-3; 7 positions agree with TRBD1. Germline CDR1 is MDHEN and CDR2 is SYDVKM. J gave up 4 bases and V 5 bases, and 9 bases lay outside the gene matches. CDR3 length equals 15 residues. The CDR3 reads CASSLWGQGADTQYF. The CDR3 DNA reads TGTGCCAGCAGTCTGTGGGGGCAGGGGGCAGATACGCAGTATTTT.

The genes are TRBV5-1 and TRBJ2-7, with D maybe TRBD1 (5 bases). Trimming stripped 2 bases from V and 3 bases from J, with 30 bases between. The CDR3 covers 20 residues. In germline, CDR1 is SGHRS, CDR2 YFSETQ. CDR3 region: CASSFGLGRVYPNGGYEQYF. In nucleotides, the CDR3 is TGCGCCAGCAGCTTTGGGTTGGGCAGGGTCTACCCCAACGGTGGCTACGAGCAGTACTTC. The full variable domain, rest sourced from reference TRBV5-1 and TRBJ2-7, is KAGVTQTPRYLIKTRGQQVTLSCSPISGHRSVSWYQQTPGQGLQFLFEYFSETQRNKGNFPGRFSGRQFSNSRSEMNVSTLELGDSALYLCASSFGLGRVYPNGGYEQYFGPGTRLTVT.

This clone was detected only once. Different DNA sequences within this sample yield the same CDR3. The V and J genes are TRBV7-2 and TRBJ2-7, with a weak D call TRBD1 (6 bases). This CDR3 is built from 13 residues. The germline V and J ends were trimmed by 0 bases and 4 bases, with 7 bases remaining between them. CDR1 is SGHTA and CDR2 is FQGNSA in the germline V gene. CDR3 in DNA: TGTGCCAGCAGCTTAGCGGACAGTTACGAGCAGTACTTC. Translating gives CASSLADSYEQYF.

This chain connects TRBV15 to TRBJ1-3; D ambiguous. Germline CDR1 and CDR2: LNHNV and YYDKDF (reference sequence). V lost 3 bases to trimming and J lost 4 bases, with 13 bases between them. The CDR3 runs 15 residues. The chain's CDR3 is CATSSYPGGGNTIYF. CDR3 nucleotide sequence: TGTGCCACCAGCAGTTATCCCGGAGGCGGAAACACCATATATTTT.

The V gene is TRBV7-8, the J gene TRBJ2-7; 11 nucleotides align to TRBD2. Germline V CDR1 and CDR2: SGHVS, FQNEAQ. This CDR3 comprises 16 residues. Losses at the gene ends were 3 bases for V and 3 bases for J; bases not matched to a gene: 7. CDR3 protein: CASSFSGGAQYYEQYF. CDR3 nucleotides: TGTGCCAGCAGCTTTAGCGGGGGGGCCCAATACTACGAGCAGTACTTC.

The rearrangement uses TRBV3-1 (or the pseudogene TRBV3-2) and TRBJ2-2, with D perhaps TRBD2 (5 bases). Looked up from germline, CDR1 is LGHDT and CDR2 is YNNKEL (reference sequence). Trimming took 5 bases from V and 6 from J, leaving 13 bases between them. CDR3 length equals 14 residues. The CDR3 DNA follows: TGTGCCAGCAGCAGTGGGCGGAGGTCCGGGGAGCTGTTTTTT. As protein: CASSSGRRSGELFF.

V and J are TRBV7-2 and TRBJ2-7, with 9 bases aligning to TRBD2. Looked up from germline, CDR1 is SGHTA and CDR2 is FQGNSA. This CDR3 has 15 residues. V gave up 1 base and J gave up 2 bases; unmatched junction bases: 3. CDR3 DNA: TGTGCCAGCAGCTTAGTGCGGGGGGGGACCTACGAGCAGTACTTC. Translation gives CASSLVRGGTYEQYF.

This clone was seen just once. V gene TRBV5-1 combines with J gene TRBJ2-7; the match to TRBD2 covers 8 bases. After removal of 3 bases from V and 0 bases from J, the junction contained 5 bases not matched to a gene. Germline loops: CDR1 SGHRS, CDR2 YFSETQ. This CDR3 is 15 amino acids long. The CDR3 nucleotides are TGCGCCAGCAGCTCGGGGGGGACACCCTCCTACGAGCAGTACTTC. This translates into CASSSGGTPSYEQYF.